Below, one T cell receptor (beta chain) is given with its context. The antigen remains undetermined. This CDR3 is 15 amino acids long. Trimming cost V 5 bases and J 8 bases, with 18 bases left between them. Looked up from germline, CDR1 is SGHDN and CDR2 is FVKESK. Assay used: immunoSEQ multiplex PCR; TCRdb lists only in-frame clones, some missing. Among about 110,000 clones listed, around 90% were seen once. The sample belongs to a study of T cell responses to AZD1222 COVID-19 vaccine. Study findings and constraints: Just five to seven AZD1222 recipients tested seropositive at baseline. Among spike-specific TCRs, nearly half reportedly target unmutated variant regions. Repertoire sampling happened only post peak T cell response. Clonal diversity may have been underestimated in mostly white British donors.

Here the sequenced sample was peripheral blood, taken on day 0 of MenACWY control vaccination. V is TRBV14 and J is TRBJ1-4; TRBD1 is a possible D gene (6 bases). This TCR derives from an adult in good health. This CDR3 is CASSSQQGRGEKLFF. The CDR3, as DNA: TGTGCCAGCAGCTCCCAACAGGGACGGGGGGAAAAACTGTTTTTT.